This T cell receptor (beta chain) came from a study of OX40 agonist ivuxolimab in advanced cancers. Study information: One hepatocellular carcinoma and a couple of cutaneous melanoma patients partially responded.

V was clipped by 5 bases and J by 7 bases; unmatched bases: 6. The CDR3 has 14 residues. Germline CDR1 reads MNHEY; CDR2 reads SVGAGI. Profiled with immunoSEQ multiplex PCR; TCRdb holds only in-frame clones, not every one. The top ten hold around 0.63% of the sample, which has just over 60,000 clones, approximately 92% seen once. Peripheral blood came from all dose cohorts at three timepoints. Study-level findings and limits: The antigens recognized by the expanded peripheral T cells, that is their antigen specificity, were not determined. Certain nonresponding patients likewise had low normalized T-cell clonal expansion.

Comment on this clone: Antigen unknown.

Material: CD4+ or CD8+ T cells sorted from blood, obtained in a trial of the OX40 agonist ivuxolimab. The sequence was collected from an adult with an advanced solid tumor such as melanoma, head and neck, liver or kidney cancer. V usage is TRBV6-5 and J usage is TRBJ1-5, with TRBD1 matching over 9 bases. The DNA for the CDR3 is TGTGCCAGCAGTCCACAGGGGGCCGGCCAGCCCCAGCATTTT. Its protein product is CASSPQGAGQPQHF.